This entry features one T cell receptor beta chain sequence. Its matching antigen is unknown. Documented time point: persistent/refractory GD, antithyroid drugs over 5 years with positive TRAb. The TCR library was made from RNA extracted from PBMCs. The data are from a study of regulatory T cells in long-lasting Graves disease. Germline CDR1 reads MNHEY; CDR2 reads SMNVEV (reference sequence). V trimming: 3 bases; J trimming: 7 bases; junction bases outside the gene matches: 9. The CDR3 runs to 14 residues. Sequencing libraries for TCR beta were prepared with iRepertoire HTBI primers and Arm-PCR of CDR3 regions. TCRdb passed the multiplex PCR reads through MiXCR, listing each CDR3 protein once. Of a few hundred thousand distinct CDR3 sequences in the sample, around a quarter were seen once. Whole-study findings and limits: Clonotypes that were public and shared totalled 2,500 to 3,000 in persistent patients versus 750 to 1,000 in new patients. The study found TRBV28, TRBJ1-2 and TRBJ2-5 favored in persistent disease. Persistent Graves' patients showed less TCR diversity than newly diagnosed ones.

The sequenced sample was peripheral blood mononuclear cells (PBMCs), obtained when the disease was refractory, from a patient treated with antithyroid drugs. The gene calls are TRBV27 and TRBJ2-7, with 7 bases that match TRBD2. This TCR was sampled from a female donor with Graves disease. This chain's CDR3 is CASSLSWGGREQYF. CDR3 nucleotide sequence: TGTGCCAGCAGTTTGTCGTGGGGGGGTCGGGAGCAGTACTTC.